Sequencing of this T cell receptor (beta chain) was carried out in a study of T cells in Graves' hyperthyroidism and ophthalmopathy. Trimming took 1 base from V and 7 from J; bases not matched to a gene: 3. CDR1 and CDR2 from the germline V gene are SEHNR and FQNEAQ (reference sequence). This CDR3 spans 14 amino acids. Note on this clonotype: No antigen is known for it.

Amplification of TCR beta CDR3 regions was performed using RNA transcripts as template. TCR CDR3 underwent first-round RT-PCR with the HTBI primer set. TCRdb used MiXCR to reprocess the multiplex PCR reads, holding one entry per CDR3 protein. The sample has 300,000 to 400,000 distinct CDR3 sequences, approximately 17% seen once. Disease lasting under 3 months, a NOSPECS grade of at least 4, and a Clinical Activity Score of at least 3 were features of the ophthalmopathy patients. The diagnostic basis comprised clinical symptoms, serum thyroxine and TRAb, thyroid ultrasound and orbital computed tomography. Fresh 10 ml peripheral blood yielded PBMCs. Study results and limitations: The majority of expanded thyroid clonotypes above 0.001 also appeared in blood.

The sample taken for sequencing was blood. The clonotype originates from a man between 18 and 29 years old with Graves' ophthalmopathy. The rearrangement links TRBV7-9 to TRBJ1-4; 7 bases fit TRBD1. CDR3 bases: TGTGCCAGCAGCTTAGTTGAGGGGGCTGAAAAACTGTTTTTT. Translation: CASSLVEGAEKLFF.